This entry describes one T cell receptor (beta chain). TCRdb re-called the 5' RACE reads through MiXCR, storing one row per CDR3 protein. The repertoire has hundreds of thousands of distinct CDR3 sequences, around 3.6% of them found once; the top ten carry 20% to 30%. The length of the CDR3 is 14 residues. Germline V gene data show CDR1 as MNHNY and CDR2 as SVGAGI (reference sequence). V dropped 6 bases and J dropped 2 bases, with 13 bases sitting between them. This sample was included in a study of T cells after yellow fever vaccination. The chain recombines TRBV6-6 with TRBJ1-1; D might be TRBD1 (6 bases). Material: PBMCs, obtained on the day of the yellow fever booster vaccination. The sequence was collected from a man aged 18 to 30 who received the YFV17D yellow fever vaccine. The CDR3 spells CASRATGTNTEAFF. DNA for the CDR3: TGTGCCAGCAGAGCAACAGGGACTAACACTGAAGCTTTCTTT.